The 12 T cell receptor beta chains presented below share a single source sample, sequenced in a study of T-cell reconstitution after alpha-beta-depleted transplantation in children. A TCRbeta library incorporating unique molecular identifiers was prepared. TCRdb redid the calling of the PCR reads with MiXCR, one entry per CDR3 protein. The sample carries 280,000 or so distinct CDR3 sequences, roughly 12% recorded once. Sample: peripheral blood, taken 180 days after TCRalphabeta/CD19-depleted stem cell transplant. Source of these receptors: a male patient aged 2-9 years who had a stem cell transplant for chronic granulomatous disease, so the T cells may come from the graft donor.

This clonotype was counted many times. CDR3 region: CASSPTVPTIGYTF. In DNA form, the CDR3 reads TGTGCCAGCAGTCCGACAGTGCCAACTATAGGCTACACCTTC. This chain joins TRBV6-1 and TRBJ1-2, with D maybe TRBD1 (5 bases). CDR1 is MNHNS and CDR2 is SASEGT in the germline V gene. V lost 5 bases and J 8 bases, leaving 18 bases between the germline ends. This CDR3 is built from 14 residues.

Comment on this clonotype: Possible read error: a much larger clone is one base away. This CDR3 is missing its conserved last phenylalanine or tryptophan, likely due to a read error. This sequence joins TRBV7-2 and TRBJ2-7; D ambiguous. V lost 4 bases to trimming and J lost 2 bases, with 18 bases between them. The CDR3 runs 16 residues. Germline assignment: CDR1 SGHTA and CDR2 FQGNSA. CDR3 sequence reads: CASSSRPATYPYEQYL. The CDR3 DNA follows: TGTGCCAGCAGCTCCCGGCCAGCAACTTATCCCTACGAGCAGTACCTC.

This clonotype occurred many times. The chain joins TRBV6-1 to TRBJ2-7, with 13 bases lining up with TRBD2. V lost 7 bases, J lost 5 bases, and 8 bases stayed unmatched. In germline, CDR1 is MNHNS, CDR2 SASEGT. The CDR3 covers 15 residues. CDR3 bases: TGTGCCAGCACCTCCGGGACTAGCGGGGCCCACGAGCAGTACTTC. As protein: CASTSGTSGAHEQYF.

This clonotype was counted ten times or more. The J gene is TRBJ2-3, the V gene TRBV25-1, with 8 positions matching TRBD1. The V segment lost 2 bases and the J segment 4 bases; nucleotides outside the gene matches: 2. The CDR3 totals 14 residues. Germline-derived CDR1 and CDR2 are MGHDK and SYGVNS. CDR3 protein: CASSEGQGSDTQYF. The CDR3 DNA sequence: TGTGCCAGCAGTGAAGGACAGGGATCAGATACGCAGTATTTT.

The CDR3: CASSSSRGPDSYEQYF. The CDR3 DNA is TGCGCCAGCAGCTCGTCAAGGGGGCCCGACTCCTACGAGCAGTACTTC. The gene calls are TRBV5-1 and TRBJ2-7; 7 positions agree with TRBD1. Germline values: CDR1 SGHRS, CDR2 YFSETQ. Trimming removed 3 bases from V and 0 bases from J; junction bases left unmatched: 9. This CDR3 spans 16 amino acids.

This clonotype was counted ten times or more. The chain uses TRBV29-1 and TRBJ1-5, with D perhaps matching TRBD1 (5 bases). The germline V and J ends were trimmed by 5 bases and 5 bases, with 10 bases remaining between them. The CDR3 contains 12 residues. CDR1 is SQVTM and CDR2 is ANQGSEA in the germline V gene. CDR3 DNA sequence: TGCAGCGTTCCGGGGCGAGATCAGCCCCAGCATTTT. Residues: CSVPGRDQPQHF.

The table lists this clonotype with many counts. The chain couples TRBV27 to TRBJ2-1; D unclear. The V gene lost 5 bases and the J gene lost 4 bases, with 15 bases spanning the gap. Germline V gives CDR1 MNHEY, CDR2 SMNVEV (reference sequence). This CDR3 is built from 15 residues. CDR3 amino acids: CASSPLGMGYNEQFF. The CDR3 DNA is TGTGCCAGCAGTCCCTTAGGGATGGGTTACAATGAGCAGTTCTTC.

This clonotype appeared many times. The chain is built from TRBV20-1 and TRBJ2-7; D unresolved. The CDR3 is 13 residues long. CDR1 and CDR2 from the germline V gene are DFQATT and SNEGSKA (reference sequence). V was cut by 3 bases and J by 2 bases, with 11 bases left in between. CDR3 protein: CSASEIWTYEQYF. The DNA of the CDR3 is TGCAGTGCTAGCGAGATATGGACCTACGAGCAGTACTTC.

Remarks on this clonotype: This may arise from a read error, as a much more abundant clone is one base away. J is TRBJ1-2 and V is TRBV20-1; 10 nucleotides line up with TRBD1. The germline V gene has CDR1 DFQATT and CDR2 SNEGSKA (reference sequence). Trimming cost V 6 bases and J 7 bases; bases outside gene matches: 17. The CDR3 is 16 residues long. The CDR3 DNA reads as TGCAGTGCCCCGGGACAGGGGAGTGCGGGCGTCTCTGGCTACACCTTC. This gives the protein CSAPGQGSAGVSGYTF.

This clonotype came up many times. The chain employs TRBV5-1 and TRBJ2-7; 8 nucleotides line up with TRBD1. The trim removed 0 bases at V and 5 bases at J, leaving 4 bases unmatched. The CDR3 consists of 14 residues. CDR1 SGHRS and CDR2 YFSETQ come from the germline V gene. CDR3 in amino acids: CASSLVLQGDEQYF. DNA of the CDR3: TGCGCCAGCAGCTTGGTTTTACAGGGGGACGAGCAGTACTTC.

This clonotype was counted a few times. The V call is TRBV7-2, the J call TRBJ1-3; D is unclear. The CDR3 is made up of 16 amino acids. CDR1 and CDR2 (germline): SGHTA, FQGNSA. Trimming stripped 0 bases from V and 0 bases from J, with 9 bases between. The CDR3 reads CASSLAGKSSGNTIYF. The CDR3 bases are TGTGCCAGCAGCTTAGCGGGCAAGAGCTCTGGAAACACCATATATTTT.

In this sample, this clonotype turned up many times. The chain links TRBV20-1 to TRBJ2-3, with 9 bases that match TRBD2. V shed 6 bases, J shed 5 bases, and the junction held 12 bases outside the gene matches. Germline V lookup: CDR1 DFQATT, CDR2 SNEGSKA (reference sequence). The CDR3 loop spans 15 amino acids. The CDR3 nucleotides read TGCAGTGCCCCCCTCTTAGCGGGAGTGGTAGATACGCAGTATTTT. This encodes CSAPLLAGVVDTQYF.